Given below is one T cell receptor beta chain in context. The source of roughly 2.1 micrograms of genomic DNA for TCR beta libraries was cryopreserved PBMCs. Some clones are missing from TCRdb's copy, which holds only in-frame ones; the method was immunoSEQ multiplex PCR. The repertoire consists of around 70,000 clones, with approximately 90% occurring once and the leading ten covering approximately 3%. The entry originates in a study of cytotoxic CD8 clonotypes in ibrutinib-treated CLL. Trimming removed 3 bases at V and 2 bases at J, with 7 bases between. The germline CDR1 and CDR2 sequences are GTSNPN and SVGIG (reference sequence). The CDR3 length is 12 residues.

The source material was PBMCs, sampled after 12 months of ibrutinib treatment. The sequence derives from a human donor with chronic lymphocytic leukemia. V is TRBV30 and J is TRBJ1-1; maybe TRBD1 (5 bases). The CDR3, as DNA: TGTGCCTGGAGGGGGCGCAACACTGAAGCTTTCTTT. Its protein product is CAWRGRNTEAFF.